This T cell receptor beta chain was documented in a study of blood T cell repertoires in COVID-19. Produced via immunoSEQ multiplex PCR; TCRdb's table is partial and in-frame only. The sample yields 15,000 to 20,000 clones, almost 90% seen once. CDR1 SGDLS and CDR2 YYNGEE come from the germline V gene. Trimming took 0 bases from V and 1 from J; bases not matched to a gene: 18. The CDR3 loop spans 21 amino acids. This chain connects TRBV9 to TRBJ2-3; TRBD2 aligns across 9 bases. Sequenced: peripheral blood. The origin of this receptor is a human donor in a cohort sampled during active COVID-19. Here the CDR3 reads CASSVDSRGGRPKKCTDTQYF. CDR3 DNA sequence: TGTGCCAGCAGCGTAGATTCGCGGGGGGGAAGACCGAAAAAATGCACAGATACGCAGTATTTT.